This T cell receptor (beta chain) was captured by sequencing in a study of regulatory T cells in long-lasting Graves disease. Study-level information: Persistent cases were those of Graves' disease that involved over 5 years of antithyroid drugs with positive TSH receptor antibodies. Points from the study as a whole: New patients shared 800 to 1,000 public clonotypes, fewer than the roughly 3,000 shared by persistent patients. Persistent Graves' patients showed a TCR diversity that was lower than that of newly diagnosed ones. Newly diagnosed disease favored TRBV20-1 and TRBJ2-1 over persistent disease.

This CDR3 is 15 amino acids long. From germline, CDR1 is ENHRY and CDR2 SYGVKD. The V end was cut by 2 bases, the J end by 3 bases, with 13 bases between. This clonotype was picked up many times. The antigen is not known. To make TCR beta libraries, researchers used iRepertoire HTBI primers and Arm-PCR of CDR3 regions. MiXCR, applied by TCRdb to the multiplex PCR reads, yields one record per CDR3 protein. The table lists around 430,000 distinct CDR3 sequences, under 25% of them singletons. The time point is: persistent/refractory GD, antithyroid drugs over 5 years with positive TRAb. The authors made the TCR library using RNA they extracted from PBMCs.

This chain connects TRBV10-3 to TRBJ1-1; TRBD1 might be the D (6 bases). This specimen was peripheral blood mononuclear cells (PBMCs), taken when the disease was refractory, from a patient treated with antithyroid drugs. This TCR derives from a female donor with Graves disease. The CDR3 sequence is CAISEKGGFDTEAFF. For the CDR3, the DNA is TGTGCCATCAGTGAGAAGGGGGGCTTTGACACTGAAGCTTTCTTT.